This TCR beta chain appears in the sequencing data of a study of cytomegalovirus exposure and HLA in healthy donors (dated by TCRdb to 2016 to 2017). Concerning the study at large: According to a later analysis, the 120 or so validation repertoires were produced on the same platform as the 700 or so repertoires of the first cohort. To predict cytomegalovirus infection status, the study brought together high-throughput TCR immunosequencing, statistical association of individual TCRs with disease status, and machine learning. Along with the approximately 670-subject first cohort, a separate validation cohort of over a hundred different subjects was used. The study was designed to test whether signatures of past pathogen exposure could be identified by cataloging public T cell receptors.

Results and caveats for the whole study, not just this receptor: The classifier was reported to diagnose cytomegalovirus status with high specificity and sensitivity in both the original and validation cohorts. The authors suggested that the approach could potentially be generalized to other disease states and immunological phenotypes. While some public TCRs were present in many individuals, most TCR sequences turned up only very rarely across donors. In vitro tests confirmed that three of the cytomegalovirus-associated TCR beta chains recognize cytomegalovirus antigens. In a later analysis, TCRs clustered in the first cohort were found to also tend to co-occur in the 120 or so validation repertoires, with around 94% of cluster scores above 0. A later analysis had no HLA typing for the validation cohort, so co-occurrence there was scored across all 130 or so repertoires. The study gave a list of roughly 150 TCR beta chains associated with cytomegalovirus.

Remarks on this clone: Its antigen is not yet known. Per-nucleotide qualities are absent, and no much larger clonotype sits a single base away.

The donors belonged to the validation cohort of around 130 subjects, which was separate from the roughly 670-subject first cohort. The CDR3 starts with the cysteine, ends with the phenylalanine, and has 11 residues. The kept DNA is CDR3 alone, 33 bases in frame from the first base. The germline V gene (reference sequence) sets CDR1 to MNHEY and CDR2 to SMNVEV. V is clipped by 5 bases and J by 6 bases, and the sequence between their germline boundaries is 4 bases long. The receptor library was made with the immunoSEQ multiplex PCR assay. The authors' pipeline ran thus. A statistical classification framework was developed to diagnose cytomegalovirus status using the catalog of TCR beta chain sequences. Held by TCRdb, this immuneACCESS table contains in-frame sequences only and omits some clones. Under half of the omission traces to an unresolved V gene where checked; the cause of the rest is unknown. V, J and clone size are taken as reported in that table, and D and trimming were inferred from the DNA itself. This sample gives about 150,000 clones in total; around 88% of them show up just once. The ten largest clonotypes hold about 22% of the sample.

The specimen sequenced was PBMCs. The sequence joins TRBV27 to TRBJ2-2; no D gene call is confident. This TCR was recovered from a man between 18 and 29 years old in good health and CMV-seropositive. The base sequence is TGTGCCAGCAGTGAGGCCGGGGAGCTGTTTTTT. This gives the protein CASSEAGELFF.